This T cell receptor (beta chain) was sequenced for a study of shared clonotypes between healthy human individuals. Study in general: Sampling drew on donors who were two women and a few men aged 18 to 49. Findings of the study overall: Estimated clonotype richness was generally higher in naive than memory subsets. What limited the represented genetic and exposure-history diversity was the small number of donors. All-four-donor shared clonotypes had higher generation probabilities than non-shared clonotypes did.

This CDR3 has 13 residues. The V gene lost 5 bases and the J gene lost 2 bases, with 4 bases spanning the gap. The germline CDR1 and CDR2 sequences are SGHTA and FQGNSA. The protocol was immunoSEQ multiplex PCR, while the TCRdb copy is restricted to in-frame clones and leaves out a portion. The sample includes under 1 million clones, just over 95% of them seen just once. Naive CD8 cells, CD45RO-negative and positively selected for CCR7, excluded terminally differentiated effector memory CD45RA+ cells. Concerning this clone: The target antigen is unknown.

The clonotype comes from a man in his thirties or forties in good health. This chain links TRBV7-2 with TRBJ2-6; D gene ambiguous. The specimen was naive CD8+ T cells sorted from blood. The CDR3 DNA follows: TGTGCCAGCAGCCCCGCTGGGGCCAACGTCCTGACTTTC. It encodes CASSPAGANVLTF.